The 3 T cell receptor beta chains given below trace back to one sample, sequenced in a study of T cells after yellow fever vaccination. TCRdb analysed the 5' RACE reads with MiXCR anew, one entry per CDR3 protein. There are some 320,000 distinct CDR3 sequences in the sample; roughly 4.3% occur only once, and around 25% lies in the top ten. The sequences come from PBMCs, collected 5 days after the yellow fever booster vaccination. The source of these receptors is a man younger than 35 who received the YFV17D yellow fever vaccine.

This clonotype was picked up many times. The chain recombines TRBV20-1 with TRBJ2-6; TRBD1 might be the D (5 bases). This CDR3 contains 15 residues. Germline CDR1 and CDR2: DFQATT and SNEGSKA (reference sequence). Trimming took 0 bases from V and 1 from J, leaving 7 bases between them. CDR3 in DNA: TGCAGTGCTAGAGAGCAGGGTTCTGGGGCCAACGTCCTGACTTTC. It encodes CSAREQGSGANVLTF.

This clonotype has ten or more counts. V is TRBV20-1 and J is TRBJ1-1, with no clear D. The CDR3 spans 12 residues. Germline loops: CDR1 DFQATT, CDR2 SNEGSKA (reference sequence). V was pared by 3 bases and J by 7 bases, with 12 bases between. In DNA form, the CDR3 reads TGCAGTGCTAGCAGGCGTGGGGTTGAAGCTTTCTTT. Protein sequence: CSASRRGVEAFF.

The V call is TRBV12-3 or TRBV12-4, the J call TRBJ2-1, with 8 nucleotides matching TRBD1. CDR3 length: 13 residues. The V gene end was trimmed by 5 bases and the J gene end by 6 bases; junction bases not matched to a gene: 3. The CDR3 sequence: CASSPGTGNEQFF. The CDR3 DNA sequence: TGTGCCAGCAGTCCCGGGACAGGCAATGAGCAGTTCTTC.